This entry is about one TCR beta chain. Germline V lookup: CDR1 SQVTM, CDR2 ANQGSEA. There are 12 residues in the CDR3. The V and J ends lost 4 bases and 4 bases, in that order; junction bases with no gene match: 0. This record belongs to a study of blood T cell repertoires in COVID-19. Study-level information: Material from acute and convalescent COVID-19 was sourced from the United States, Italy and Spain.

The protocol was immunoSEQ multiplex PCR, while the TCRdb copy is restricted to in-frame clones and leaves out a portion. Here the sample spans about 170,000 clones, approximately 82% being singletons. Sequencing input: peripheral blood. The TCR sequence derives from a woman older than 75 with active or convalescent COVID-19. The V call is TRBV29-1, the J call TRBJ1-2; 10 bases map to TRBD1. CDR3 sequence (DNA): TGCAGCGTTGGGGACAGGGGCTATGGCTACACCTTC. Amino acids: CSVGDRGYGYTF.